Each of the 9 T cell receptor beta chains below was sequenced from the same sample in a study of beta chain features in type 1 diabetes. General observations from the study: Type 1 diabetes patients had moderately but significantly shorter TCRB CDR3s in all four CD4+ subsets.

As every portion of the isolated RNA was reverse transcribed, the sequencing read expressed TCRB transcripts. The protocol was immunoSEQ multiplex PCR, while the TCRdb copy is restricted to in-frame clones and leaves out a portion. The table has 500,000 to 650,000 clones, around 11% seen once. These receptors' antigens are unknown. The sample was naive CD4+ T cells from blood. The receptors originated from a man aged 30 to 39 with type 1 diabetes.

With regard to this clone: The sample carries other DNA sequences with the same CDR3. The chain joins TRBV7-2 to TRBJ2-3; a possible D gene is TRBD2 (6 bases). CDR1 and CDR2 (germline): SGHTA, FQGNSA. V was cut by 0 bases and J by 6 bases, with 10 bases left in between. This CDR3 is built from 14 residues. The CDR3, as DNA: TGTGCCAGCAGCTTAGCTCGGGGGAGGGATACGCAGTATTTT. It specifies CASSLARGRDTQYF.

This clone was detected only a few times. The CDR3 sequence: CASSQALDAIYF. CDR3 nucleotides: TGTGCCAGCAGCCAAGCCCTCGATGCCATATATTTT. The chain is built from TRBV14 and TRBJ1-3; D gene unclear. Germline CDR1 reads SGHDN; CDR2 reads FVKESK. This CDR3 is built from 12 residues. V was clipped by 1 base and J by 11 bases, with 9 bases between them.

This clone was seen more than once but under ten times. This chain connects TRBV5-6 to TRBJ1-2, with D uncertain. With 2 bases removed from V and 5 bases from J, the gap between germline ends came to 7 bases. Germline values: CDR1 SGHDT, CDR2 YYEEEE. This CDR3 region has 12 residues. CDR3 loop: CASSFTEYGYTF. The CDR3 coding sequence is TGTGCCAGCAGCTTTACAGAGTATGGCTACACCTTC.

The V call is TRBV12-5, the J call TRBJ2-3, with D possibly TRBD2 on 5 matching bases. Germline CDR1 and CDR2: LGHNT and FRNRAP. V gave up 6 bases and J gave up 5 bases, with 6 bases separating them. CDR3 size: 11 residues. The CDR3 nucleotides read TGTGCTAGTGGAAGCGGAGATACGCAGTATTTT. Encoded protein: CASGSGDTQYF.

This sequence joins TRBV10-1 and TRBJ2-5, with D tentatively TRBD1 (5 bases). CDR3 length: 14 residues. V lost 0 bases and J 4 bases, leaving 9 bases between the germline ends. Germline V gives CDR1 WNHNN, CDR2 SYGVQD (reference sequence). CDR3 amino acids: CASSESSRAETQYF. Here the CDR3 DNA reads TGCGCCAGCAGTGAGTCGAGCAGGGCAGAGACCCAGTACTTC.

The chain recombines TRBV5-1 with TRBJ2-1; TRBD2 matches at 9 bases. This CDR3 has 16 amino acids. Trimming removed 2 bases from V and 7 bases from J; junction bases left unmatched: 10. Germline CDR1 and CDR2: SGHRS and YFSETQ. The CDR3 DNA is TGCGCCAGCAGCTTAAGGCCTAGCGGGGTTCGAAATGAGCAGTTCTTC. This gives the protein CASSLRPSGVRNEQFF.

The chain carries TRBV6-5 and TRBJ1-5; tentatively, D is TRBD1 (6 bases). Germline CDR1 MNHEY, CDR2 SVGAGI. The CDR3 is 14 amino acids. Trimming cost V 4 bases and J 5 bases, with 12 bases left between them. The CDR3 DNA reads as TGTGCCAGCAGTTCCGGGACAAGGGATCAGCCCCAGCATTTT. It is translated as CASSSGTRDQPQHF.

The chain links TRBV5-1 to TRBJ2-2; D remains ambiguous. The CDR3 totals 12 residues. Trimming cost V 3 bases and J 4 bases, with 4 bases left between them. Germline loops: CDR1 SGHRS, CDR2 YFSETQ. The CDR3 region has the DNA TGCGCCAGCAGCTCGACCACCGGGGAGCTGTTTTTT. Translation: CASSSTTGELFF. Drawing the rest from reference TRBV5-1 and TRBJ2-2, the complete variable domain is KAGVTQTPRYLIKTRGQQVTLSCSPISGHRSVSWYQQTPGQGLQFLFEYFSETQRNKGNFPGRFSGRQFSNSRSEMNVSTLELGDSALYLCASSSTTGELFFGEGSRLTVL.

The chain recombines TRBV25-1 with TRBJ2-1; D is perhaps TRBD1 or TRBD2 (7 bases each). V was pared by 10 bases and J by 2 bases, with 15 bases between. The CDR3 is made up of 14 amino acids. From germline, CDR1 is MGHDK and CDR2 SYGVNS. The CDR3 region has the DNA TGTGCCACCCCAGGGGGGGCCCCCTACAATGAGCAGTTCTTC. Translated: CATPGGAPYNEQFF.